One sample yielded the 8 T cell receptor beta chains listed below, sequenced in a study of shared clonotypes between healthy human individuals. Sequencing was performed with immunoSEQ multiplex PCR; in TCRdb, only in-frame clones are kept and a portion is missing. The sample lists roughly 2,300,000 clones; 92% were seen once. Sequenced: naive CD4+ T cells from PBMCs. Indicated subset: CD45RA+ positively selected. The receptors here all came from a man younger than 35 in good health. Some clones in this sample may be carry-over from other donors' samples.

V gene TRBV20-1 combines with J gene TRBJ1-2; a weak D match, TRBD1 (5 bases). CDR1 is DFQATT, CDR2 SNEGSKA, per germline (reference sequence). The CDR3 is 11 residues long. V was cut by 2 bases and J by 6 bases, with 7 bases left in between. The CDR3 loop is CSARQGHGYTF. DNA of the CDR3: TGCAGTGCTAGACAGGGTCATGGCTACACCTTC.

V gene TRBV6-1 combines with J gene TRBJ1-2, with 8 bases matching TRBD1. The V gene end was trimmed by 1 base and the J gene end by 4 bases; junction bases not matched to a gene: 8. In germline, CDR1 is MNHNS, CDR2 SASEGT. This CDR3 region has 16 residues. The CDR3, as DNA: TGTGCCAGCAGTGAAGTTTTTGTGACAGGGGCCTATGGCTACACCTTC. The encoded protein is CASSEVFVTGAYGYTF.

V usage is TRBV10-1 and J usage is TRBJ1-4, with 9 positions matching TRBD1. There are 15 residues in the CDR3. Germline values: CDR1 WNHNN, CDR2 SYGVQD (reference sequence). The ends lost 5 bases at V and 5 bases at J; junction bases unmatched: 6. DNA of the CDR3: TGCGCCAGCAGTACCGGGACAGGGCGAAATGAAAAACTGTTTTTT. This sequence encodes CASSTGTGRNEKLFF.

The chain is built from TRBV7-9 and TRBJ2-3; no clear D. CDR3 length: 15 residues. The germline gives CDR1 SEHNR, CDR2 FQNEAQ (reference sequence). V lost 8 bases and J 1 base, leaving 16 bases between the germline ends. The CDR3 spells CASRPTVRGTDTQYF. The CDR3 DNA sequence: TGTGCCAGCCGACCAACCGTCCGGGGCACAGATACGCAGTATTTT.

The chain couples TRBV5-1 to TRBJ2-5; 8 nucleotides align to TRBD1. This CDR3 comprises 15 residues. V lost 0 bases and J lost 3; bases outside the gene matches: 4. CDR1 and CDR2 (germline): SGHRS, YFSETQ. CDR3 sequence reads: CASSLVRGREETQYF. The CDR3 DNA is TGCGCCAGCAGCTTGGTCAGGGGGCGGGAAGAGACCCAGTACTTC.

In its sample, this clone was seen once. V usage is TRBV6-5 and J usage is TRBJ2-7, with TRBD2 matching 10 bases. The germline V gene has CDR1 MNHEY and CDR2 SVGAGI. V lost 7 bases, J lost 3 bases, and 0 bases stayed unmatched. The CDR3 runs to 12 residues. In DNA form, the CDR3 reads TGTGCCAGCAAGCGGGGGGGCTACGAGCAGTACTTC. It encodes CASKRGGYEQYF.

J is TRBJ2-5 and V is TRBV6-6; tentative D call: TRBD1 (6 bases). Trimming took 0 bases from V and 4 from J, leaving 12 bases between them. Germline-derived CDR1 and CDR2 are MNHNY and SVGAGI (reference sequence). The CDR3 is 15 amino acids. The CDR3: CASSYSIVRGETQYF. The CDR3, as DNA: TGTGCCAGCAGTTACTCGATAGTCAGGGGAGAGACCCAGTACTTC.

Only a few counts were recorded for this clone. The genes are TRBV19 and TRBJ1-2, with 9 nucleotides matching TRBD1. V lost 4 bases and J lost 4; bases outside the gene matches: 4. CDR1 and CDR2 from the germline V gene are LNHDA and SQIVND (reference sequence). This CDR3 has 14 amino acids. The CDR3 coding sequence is TGTGCCAGTAGTAGAGGACAGGGGAGCTATGGCTACACCTTC. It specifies CASSRGQGSYGYTF.